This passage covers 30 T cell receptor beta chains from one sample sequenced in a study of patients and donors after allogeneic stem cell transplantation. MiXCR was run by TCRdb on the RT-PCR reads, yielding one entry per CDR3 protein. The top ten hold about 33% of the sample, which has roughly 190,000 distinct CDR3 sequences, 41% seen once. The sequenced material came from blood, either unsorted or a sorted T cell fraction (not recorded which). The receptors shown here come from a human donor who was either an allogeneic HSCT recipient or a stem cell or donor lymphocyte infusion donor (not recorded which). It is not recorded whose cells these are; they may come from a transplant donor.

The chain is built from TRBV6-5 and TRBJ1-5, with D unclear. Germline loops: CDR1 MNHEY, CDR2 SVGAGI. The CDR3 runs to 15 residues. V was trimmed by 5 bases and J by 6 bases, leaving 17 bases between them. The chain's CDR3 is CASSPVGKPRQPQHF. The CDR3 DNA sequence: TGTGCCAGCAGTCCCGTCGGAAAGCCCCGTCAGCCCCAGCATTTT.

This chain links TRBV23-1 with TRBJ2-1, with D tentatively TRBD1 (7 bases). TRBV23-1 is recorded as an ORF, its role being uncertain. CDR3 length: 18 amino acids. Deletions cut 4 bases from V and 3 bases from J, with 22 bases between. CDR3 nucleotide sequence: TGCGCCAGCAGTCTTACCTACAACAGGGGAGGTTTCTACAATGAGCAGTTCTTC. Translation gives CASSLTYNRGGFYNEQFF.

In nucleotides, the CDR3 is TGTGCCAGCAGCGTAGGAGGGGGGAAAAGCAATGAGCAGTTCTTC. Residues: CASSVGGGKSNEQFF. The chain combines TRBV9 with TRBJ2-1; D possibly uses TRBD1 or TRBD2 (6 bases each). V shed 0 bases and J shed 6 bases, with 13 bases lying between them. CDR1 is SGDLS, CDR2 YYNGEE, per germline. The CDR3 has 15 amino acids.

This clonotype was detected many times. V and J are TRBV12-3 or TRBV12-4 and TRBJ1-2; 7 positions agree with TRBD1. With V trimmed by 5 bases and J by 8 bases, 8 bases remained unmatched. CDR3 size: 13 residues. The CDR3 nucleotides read TGTGCCAGCAGTCCAGACAGGGCCTACGGCTACACCTTC. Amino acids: CASSPDRAYGYTF.

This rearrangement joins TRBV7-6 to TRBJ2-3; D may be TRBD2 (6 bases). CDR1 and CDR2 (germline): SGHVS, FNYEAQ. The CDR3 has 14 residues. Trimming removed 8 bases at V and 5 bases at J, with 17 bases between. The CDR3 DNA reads TGTGCCAGCGCGCAGAGGGGAGGTGGAGATACGCAGTATTTT. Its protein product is CASAQRGGGDTQYF.

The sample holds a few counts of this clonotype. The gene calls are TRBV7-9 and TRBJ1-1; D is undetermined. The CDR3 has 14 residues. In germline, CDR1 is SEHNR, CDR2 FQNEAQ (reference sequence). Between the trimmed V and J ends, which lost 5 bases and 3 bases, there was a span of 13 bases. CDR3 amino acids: CASSRDPGYTEAFF. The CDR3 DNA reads TGTGCCAGCAGCCGGGATCCGGGGTACACTGAAGCTTTCTTT.

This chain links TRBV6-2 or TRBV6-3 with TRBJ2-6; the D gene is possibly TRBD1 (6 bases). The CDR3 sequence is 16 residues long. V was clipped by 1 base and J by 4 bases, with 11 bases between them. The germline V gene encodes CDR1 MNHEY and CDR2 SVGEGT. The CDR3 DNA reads TGTGCCAGCAGTTACTTCCAGGGGAGAGGGGCCAACGTCCTGACTTTC. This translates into CASSYFQGRGANVLTF.

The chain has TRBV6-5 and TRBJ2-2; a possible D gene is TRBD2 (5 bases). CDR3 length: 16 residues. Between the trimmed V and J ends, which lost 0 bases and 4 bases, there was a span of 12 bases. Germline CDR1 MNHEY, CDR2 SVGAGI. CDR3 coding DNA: TGTGCCAGCAGTTACTCGATCGGGGTGGCCACCGGGGAGCTGTTTTTT. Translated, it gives CASSYSIGVATGELFF.

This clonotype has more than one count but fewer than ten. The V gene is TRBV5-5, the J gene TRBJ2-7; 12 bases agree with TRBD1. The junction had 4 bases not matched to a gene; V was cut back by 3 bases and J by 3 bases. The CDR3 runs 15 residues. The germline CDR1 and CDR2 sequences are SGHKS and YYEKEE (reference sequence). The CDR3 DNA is TGTGCCAGCAGCTCTGGGGACAGGGGGCTCTACGAGCAGTACTTC. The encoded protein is CASSSGDRGLYEQYF.

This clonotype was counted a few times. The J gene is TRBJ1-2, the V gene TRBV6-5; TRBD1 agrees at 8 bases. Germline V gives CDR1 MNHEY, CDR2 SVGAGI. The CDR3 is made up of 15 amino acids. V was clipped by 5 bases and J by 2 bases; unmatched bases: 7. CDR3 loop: CASSQDREGNYGYTF. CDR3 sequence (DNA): TGTGCCAGCAGTCAGGACAGGGAGGGGAACTATGGCTACACCTTC.

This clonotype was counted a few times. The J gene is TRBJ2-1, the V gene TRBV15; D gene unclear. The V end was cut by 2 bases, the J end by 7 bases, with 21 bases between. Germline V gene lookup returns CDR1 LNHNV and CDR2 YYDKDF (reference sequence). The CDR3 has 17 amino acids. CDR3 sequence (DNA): TGTGCCACCAGCAGACCCGACAAAGCCCTCCTAGTTAATGAGCAGTTCTTC. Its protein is CATSRPDKALLVNEQFF.

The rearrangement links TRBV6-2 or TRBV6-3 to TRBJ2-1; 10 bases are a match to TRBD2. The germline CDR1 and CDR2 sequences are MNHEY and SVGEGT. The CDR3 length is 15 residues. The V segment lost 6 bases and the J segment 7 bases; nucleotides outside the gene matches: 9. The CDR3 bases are TGTGCCAGCAGCCGCGCTAGCGGGAGAGGGAATGAGCAGTTCTTC. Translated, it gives CASSRASGRGNEQFF.

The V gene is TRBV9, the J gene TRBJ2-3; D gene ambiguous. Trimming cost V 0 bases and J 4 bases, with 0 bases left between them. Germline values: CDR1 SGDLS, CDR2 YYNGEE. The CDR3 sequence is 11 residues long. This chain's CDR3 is CASSVADTQYF. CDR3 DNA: TGTGCCAGCAGCGTAGCAGATACGCAGTATTTT.

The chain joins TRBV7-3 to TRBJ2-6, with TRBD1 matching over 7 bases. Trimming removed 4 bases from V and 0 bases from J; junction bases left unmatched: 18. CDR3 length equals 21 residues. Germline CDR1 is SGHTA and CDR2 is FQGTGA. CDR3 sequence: CASSYRFPGTAINSGANVLTF. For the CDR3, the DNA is TGTGCCAGCAGCTACCGATTCCCCGGGACAGCGATCAACTCTGGGGCCAACGTCCTGACTTTC.

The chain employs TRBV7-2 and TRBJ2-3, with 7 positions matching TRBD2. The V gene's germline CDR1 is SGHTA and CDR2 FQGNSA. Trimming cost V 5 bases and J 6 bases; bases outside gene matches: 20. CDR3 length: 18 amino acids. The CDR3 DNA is TGTGCCAGCAGCGCCTTCAGGGCTAGCGGTCAACTCGCGGATACGCAGTATTTT. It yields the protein CASSAFRASGQLADTQYF.

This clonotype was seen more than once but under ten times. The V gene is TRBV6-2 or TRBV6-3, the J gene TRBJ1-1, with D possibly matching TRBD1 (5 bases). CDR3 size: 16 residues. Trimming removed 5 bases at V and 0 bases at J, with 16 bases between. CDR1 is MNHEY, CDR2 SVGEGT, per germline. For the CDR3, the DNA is TGTGCCAGCAGTCCCCTAGGGAGGGGAGTGAACACTGAAGCTTTCTTT. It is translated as CASSPLGRGVNTEAFF.

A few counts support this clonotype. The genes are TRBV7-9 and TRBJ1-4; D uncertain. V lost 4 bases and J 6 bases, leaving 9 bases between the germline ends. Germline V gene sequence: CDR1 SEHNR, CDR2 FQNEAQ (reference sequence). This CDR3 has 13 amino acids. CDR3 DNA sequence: TGTGCCAGCAGCTCGAGTTCTGATGAAAAACTGTTTTTT. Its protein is CASSSSSDEKLFF.

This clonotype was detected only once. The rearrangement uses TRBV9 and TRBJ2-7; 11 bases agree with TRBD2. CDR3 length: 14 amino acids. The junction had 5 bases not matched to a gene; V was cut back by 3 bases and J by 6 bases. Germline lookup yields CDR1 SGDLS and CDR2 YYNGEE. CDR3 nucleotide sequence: TGTGCCAGCAGCGAGGGACTAGCGGCAGCCGAGCAGTACTTC. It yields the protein CASSEGLAAAEQYF.

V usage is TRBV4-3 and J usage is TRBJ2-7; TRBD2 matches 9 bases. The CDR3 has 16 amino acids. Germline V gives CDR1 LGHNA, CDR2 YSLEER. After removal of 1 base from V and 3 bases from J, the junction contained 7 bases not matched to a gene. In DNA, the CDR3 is TGCGCCAGCAGCCAAGGGGCTAGCGGGACTGTCTACGAGCAGTACTTC. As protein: CASSQGASGTVYEQYF.

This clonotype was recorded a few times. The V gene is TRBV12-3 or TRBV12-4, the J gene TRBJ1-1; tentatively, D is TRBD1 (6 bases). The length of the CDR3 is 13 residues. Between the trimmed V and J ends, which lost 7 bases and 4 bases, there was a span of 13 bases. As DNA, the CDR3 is TGTGCCAGCATTATCGAGGGGGGCACTGAAGCTTTCTTT. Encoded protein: CASIIEGGTEAFF.

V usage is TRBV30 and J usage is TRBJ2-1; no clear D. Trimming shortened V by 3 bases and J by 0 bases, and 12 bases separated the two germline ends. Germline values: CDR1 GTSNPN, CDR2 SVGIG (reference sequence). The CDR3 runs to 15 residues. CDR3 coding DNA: TGTGCCTGGAGGGATCGAGTGAGCTCCTACAATGAGCAGTTCTTC. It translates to CAWRDRVSSYNEQFF.

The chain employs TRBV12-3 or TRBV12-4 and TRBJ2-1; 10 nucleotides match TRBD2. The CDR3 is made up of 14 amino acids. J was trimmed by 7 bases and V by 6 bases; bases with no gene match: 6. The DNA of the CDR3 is TGTGCCAGCAGCCCCGATAGCGGGAGGAATGAGCAGTTCTTC. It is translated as CASSPDSGRNEQFF.

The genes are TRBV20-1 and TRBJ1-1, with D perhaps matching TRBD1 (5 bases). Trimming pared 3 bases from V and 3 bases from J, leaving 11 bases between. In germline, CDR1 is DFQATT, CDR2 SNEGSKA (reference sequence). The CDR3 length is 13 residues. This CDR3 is CSASKRGDTEAFF. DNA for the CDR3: TGCAGTGCTAGTAAGCGGGGGGACACTGAAGCTTTCTTT.

CDR3 nucleotide sequence: TGTGCCAGCAGTTTAGATAGATCCTACAATGAGCAGTTCTTC. It translates to CASSLDRSYNEQFF. J is TRBJ2-1 and V is TRBV12-3 or TRBV12-4; unclear D gene. Trimming pared 1 base from V and 1 base from J, leaving 5 bases between. This CDR3 comprises 14 residues.

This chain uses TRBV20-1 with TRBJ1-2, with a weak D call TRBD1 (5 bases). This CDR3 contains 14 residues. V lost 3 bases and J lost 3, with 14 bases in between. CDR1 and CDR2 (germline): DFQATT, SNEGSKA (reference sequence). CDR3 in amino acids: CSASKAGFHYGYTF. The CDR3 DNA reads TGCAGTGCTAGCAAGGCAGGGTTTCACTATGGCTACACCTTC.

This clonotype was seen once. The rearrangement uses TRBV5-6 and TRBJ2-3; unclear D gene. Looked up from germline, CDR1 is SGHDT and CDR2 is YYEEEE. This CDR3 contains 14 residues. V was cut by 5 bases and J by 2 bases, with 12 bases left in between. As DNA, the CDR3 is TGTGCCAGCAGTTCCCACTTTACCACAGATACGCAGTATTTT. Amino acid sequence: CASSSHFTTDTQYF.

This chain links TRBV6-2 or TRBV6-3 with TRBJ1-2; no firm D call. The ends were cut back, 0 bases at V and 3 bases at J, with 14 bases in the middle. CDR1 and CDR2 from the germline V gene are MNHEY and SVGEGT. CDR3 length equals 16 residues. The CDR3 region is CASSYSPVLVYYGYTF. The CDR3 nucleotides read TGTGCCAGCAGTTACTCGCCCGTACTTGTTTACTATGGCTACACCTTC.

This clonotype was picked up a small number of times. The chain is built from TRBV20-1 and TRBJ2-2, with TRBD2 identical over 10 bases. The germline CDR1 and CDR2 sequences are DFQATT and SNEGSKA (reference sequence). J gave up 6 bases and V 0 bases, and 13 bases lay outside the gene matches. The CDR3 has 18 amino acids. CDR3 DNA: TGCAGTGCTAGAGATGTAACTAGCGGGAATAAGGGGCCCGGGGAGCTGTTTTTT. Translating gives CSARDVTSGNKGPGELFF.

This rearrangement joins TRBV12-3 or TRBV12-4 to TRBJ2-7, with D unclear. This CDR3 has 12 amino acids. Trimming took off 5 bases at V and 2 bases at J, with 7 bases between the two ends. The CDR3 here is CASSKRTYEQYF. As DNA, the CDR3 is TGTGCCAGCAGTAAAAGAACCTACGAGCAGTACTTC.

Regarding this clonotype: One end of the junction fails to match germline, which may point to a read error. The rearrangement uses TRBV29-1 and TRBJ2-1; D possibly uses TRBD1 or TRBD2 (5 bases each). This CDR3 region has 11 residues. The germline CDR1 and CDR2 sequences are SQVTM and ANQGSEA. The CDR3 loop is CSVGGTLERLF. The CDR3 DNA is TGCAGCGTTGGTGGGACCCTAGAAAGACTCTTC.